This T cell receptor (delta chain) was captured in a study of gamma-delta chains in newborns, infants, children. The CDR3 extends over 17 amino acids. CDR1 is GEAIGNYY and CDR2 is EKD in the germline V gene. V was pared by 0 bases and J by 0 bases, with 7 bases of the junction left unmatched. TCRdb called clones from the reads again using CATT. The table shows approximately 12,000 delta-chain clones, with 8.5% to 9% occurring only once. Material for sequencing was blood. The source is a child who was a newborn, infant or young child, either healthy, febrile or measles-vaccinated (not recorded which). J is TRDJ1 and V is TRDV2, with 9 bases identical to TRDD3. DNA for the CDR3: TGTGCCTGTGACACCCTCCTACTGGGGGAGTACACCGATAAACTCATCTTT. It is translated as CACDTLLLGEYTDKLIF.